This TCR beta chain was sequenced in a study of shared clonotypes between healthy human individuals. This CDR3 has 16 residues. CDR1 is SEHNR and CDR2 is FQNEAQ in the germline V gene (reference sequence). Trimming cost V 3 bases and J 2 bases, with 15 bases left between them. Sequencing used immunoSEQ multiplex PCR; TCRdb keeps in-frame clones, though not all of them. The sample consists of about 2.5 million clones, about nine tenths of them appearing once. Study-level results: The small donor group covered limited genetic and exposure diversity. Inspection by rarefaction showed sorted-subset sequencing to be incomplete despite large depth. Apart from blood, nothing was sampled; tissue repertoires likely differ.

A word on this clone: Its specificity is not known.

This receptor was identified in a young man in good health. Some clones in this sample may be carry-over from other donors' samples. The specimen was naive CD4+ T cells from PBMCs. Subset denoted: CD45RA+ positively selected. J is TRBJ2-3 and V is TRBV7-9; a weak D match, TRBD1 (6 bases). CDR3 sequence (DNA): TGTGCCAGCAGCTTTATGAGGACAGCCTCCACAGATACGCAGTATTTT. Residues: CASSFMRTASTDTQYF.